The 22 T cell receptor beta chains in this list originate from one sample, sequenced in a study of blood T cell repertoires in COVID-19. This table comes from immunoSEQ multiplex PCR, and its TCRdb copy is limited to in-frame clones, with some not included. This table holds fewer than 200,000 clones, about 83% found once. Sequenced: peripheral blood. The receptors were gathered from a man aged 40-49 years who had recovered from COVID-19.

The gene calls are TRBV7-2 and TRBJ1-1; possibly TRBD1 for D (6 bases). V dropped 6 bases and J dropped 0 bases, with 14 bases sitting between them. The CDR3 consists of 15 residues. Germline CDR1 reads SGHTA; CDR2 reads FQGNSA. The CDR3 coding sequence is TGTGCCAGCAGTCTAGCTACAGGGTTGAACACTGAAGCTTTCTTT. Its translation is CASSLATGLNTEAFF.

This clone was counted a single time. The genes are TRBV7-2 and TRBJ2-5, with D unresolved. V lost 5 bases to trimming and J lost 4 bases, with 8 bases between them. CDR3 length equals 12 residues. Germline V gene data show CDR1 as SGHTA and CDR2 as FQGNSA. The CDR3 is CASSPQRETQYF. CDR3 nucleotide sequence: TGTGCCAGCAGCCCCCAGCGAGAGACCCAGTACTTC.

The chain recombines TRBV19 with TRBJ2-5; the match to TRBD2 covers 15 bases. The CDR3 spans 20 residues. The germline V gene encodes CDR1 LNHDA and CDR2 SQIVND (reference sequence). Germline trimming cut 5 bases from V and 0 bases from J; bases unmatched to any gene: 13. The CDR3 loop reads CASSPPPAGTSGGYQETQYF. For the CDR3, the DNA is TGTGCCAGTAGTCCCCCACCGGCCGGGACTAGCGGGGGGTACCAAGAGACCCAGTACTTC.

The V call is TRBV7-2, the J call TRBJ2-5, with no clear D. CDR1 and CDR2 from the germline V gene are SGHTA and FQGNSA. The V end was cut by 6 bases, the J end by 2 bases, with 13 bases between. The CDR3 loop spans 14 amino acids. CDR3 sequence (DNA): TGTGCCAGCAGTCCCCCGGGTTCTCAAGAGACCCAGTACTTC. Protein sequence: CASSPPGSQETQYF.

CDR3 in amino acids: CASSPVGGQREQYF. For the CDR3, the DNA is TGCGCCAGCAGCCCCGTCGGGGGGCAGAGGGAGCAGTACTTC. The chain is built from TRBV4-3 and TRBJ2-7; D perhaps matches TRBD2 (7 bases). The CDR3 extends over 14 amino acids. V gave up 4 bases and J gave up 7 bases, with 17 bases separating them. Germline CDR1 reads LGHNA; CDR2 reads YSLEER.

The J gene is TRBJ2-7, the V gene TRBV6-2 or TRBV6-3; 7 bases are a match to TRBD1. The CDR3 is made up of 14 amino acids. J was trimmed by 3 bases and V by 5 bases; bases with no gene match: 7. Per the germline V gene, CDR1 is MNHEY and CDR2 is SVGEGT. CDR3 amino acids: CASSRDSLYYEQYF. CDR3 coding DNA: TGTGCCAGCAGTAGGGACAGTCTCTACTACGAGCAGTACTTC.

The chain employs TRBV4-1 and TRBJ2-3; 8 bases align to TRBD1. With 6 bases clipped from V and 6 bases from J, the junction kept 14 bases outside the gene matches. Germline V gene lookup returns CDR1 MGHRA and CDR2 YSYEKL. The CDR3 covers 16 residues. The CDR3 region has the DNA TGCGCCAGCAGATTCCGGACAGGGAAAACGTCGGATACGCAGTATTTT. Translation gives CASRFRTGKTSDTQYF.

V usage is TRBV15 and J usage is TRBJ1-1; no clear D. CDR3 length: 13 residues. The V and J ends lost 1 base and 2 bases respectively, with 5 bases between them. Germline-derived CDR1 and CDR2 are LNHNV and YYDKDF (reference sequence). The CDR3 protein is CATSRAINTEAFF. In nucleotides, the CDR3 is TGTGCCACCAGCAGAGCTATTAACACTGAAGCTTTCTTT.

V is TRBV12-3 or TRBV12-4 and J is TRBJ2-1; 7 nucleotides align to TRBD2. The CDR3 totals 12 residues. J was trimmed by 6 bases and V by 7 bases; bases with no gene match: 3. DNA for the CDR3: TGTGCCAGCACCCGGGGGGTCAATGAGCAGTTCTTC. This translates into CASTRGVNEQFF.

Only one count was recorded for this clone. CDR3 amino acids: CASSLAGGQGNYGYTF. CDR3 DNA: TGTGCCAGCAGCTTAGCGGGGGGACAGGGCAACTATGGCTACACCTTC. This sequence joins TRBV7-2 and TRBJ1-2, with 9 nucleotides matching TRBD1. With 0 bases clipped from V and 2 bases from J, the junction kept 4 bases outside the gene matches. The CDR3 consists of 16 residues. Germline V gene data show CDR1 as SGHTA and CDR2 as FQGNSA. The full variable domain, with the rest looked up from reference TRBV7-2 and TRBJ1-2, is GAGVSQSPSNKVTEKGKDVELRCDPISGHTALYWYRQSLGQGLEFLIYFQGNSAPDKSGLPSDRFSAERTGGSVSTLTIQRTQQEDSAVYLCASSLAGGQGNYGYTFGSGTRLTVV.

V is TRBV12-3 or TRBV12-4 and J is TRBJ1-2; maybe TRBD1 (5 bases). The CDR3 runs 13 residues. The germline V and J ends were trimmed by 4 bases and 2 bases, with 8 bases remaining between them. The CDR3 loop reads CASSSPGNYGYTF. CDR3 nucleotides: TGTGCCAGCAGTTCCCCAGGGAACTATGGCTACACCTTC.

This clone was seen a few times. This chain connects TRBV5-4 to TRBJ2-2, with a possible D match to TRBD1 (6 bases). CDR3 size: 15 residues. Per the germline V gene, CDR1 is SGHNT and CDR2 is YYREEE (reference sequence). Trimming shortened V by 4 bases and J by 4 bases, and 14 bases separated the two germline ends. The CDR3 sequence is CASSAGGGPTGELFF. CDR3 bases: TGTGCCAGCAGCGCAGGTGGGGGCCCCACCGGGGAGCTGTTTTTT.

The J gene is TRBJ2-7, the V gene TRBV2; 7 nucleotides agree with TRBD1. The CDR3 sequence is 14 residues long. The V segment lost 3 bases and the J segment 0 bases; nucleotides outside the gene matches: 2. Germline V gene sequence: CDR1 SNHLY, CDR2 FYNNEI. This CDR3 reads CASSEGQSSYEQYF. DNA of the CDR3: TGTGCCAGCAGTGAGGGACAGAGCTCCTACGAGCAGTACTTC.

CDR3 nucleotide sequence: TGTGCCAGCAGCCCCGGACTTAACTATGGCTACACCTTC. Protein sequence: CASSPGLNYGYTF. V usage is TRBV5-8 and J usage is TRBJ1-2, with no clear D. Germline V gives CDR1 SGHTS, CDR2 YDEGEE. CDR3 length: 13 residues. The V end was cut by 4 bases, the J end by 1 base, with 8 bases between.

CDR3 loop: CASTRGGEDTQYF. The CDR3 bases are TGTGCCAGCACAAGGGGAGGCGAAGATACGCAGTATTTT. The chain combines TRBV5-8 with TRBJ2-3, with D tentatively TRBD2 (6 bases). V gave up 6 bases and J gave up 5 bases, with 13 bases separating them. CDR1 SGHTS and CDR2 YDEGEE come from the germline V gene. This CDR3 comprises 13 residues.

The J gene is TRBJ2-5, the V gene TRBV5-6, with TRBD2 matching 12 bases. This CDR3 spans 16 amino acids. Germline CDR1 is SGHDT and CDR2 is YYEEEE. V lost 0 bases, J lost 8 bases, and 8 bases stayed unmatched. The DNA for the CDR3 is TGTGCCAGCAGCTTGGTCCTAGCGGGGGGGCAAGGAACCCAGTACTTC. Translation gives CASSLVLAGGQGTQYF.

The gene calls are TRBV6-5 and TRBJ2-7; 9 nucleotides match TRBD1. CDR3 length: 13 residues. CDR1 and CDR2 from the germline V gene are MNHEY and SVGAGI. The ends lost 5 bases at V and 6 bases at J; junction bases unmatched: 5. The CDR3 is CASSPGTGREQYF. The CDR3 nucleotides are TGTGCCAGCAGTCCCGGGACAGGGCGCGAGCAGTACTTC.

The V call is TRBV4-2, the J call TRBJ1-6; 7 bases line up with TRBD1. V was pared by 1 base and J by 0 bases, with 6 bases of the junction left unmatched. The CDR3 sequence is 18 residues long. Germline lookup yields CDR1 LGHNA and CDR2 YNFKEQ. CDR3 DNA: TGTGCCAGCAGCCAAGCCGCGGACAGGAGCTCCTATAATTCACCCCTCCACTTT. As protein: CASSQAADRSSYNSPLHF.

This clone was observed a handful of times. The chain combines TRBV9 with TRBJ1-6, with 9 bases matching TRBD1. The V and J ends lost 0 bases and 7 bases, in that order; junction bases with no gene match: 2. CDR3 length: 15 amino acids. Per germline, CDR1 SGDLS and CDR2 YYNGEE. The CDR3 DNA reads TGTGCCAGCAGCGTAGCGACAGGGGGAAATTCACCCCTCCACTTT. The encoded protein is CASSVATGGNSPLHF. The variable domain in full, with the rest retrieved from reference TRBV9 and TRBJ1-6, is DSGVTQTPKHLITATGQRVTLRCSPRSGDLSVYWYQQSLDQGLQFLIQYYNGEERAKGNILERFSAQQFPDLHSELNLSSLELGDSALYFCASSVATGGNSPLHFGNGTRLTVT.

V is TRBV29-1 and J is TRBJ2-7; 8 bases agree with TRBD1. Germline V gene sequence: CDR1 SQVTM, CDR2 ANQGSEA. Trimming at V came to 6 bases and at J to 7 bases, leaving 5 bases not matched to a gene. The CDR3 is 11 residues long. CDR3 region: CSVDRAPEQYF. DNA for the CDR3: TGCAGCGTGGACAGGGCGCCGGAGCAGTACTTC.

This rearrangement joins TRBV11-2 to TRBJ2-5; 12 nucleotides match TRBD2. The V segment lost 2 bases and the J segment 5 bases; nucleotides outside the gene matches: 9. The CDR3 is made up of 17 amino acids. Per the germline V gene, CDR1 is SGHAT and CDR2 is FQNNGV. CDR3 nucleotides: TGTGCCAGCAGCTTACGGCTAGCGGGGGGGGATGAGGAGACCCAGTACTTC. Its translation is CASSLRLAGGDEETQYF.

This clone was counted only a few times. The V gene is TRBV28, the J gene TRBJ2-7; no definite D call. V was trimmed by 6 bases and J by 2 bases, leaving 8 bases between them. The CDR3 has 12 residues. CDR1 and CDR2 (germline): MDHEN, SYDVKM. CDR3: CASRYDTYEQYF. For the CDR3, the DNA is TGTGCCAGCAGATACGACACCTACGAGCAGTACTTC.